This T cell receptor beta chain was identified during a study of blood T cell repertoires in COVID-19. Background on the study: COVID-19 samples from acute and convalescent phases originated in the United States, Italy and Spain. T cells, B-cell-depleted T cells, or PBMCs supplied cDNA or gDNA.

This CDR3 region has 13 residues. Trimming took 3 bases from V and 8 from J, leaving 8 bases between them. The germline CDR1 and CDR2 sequences are ENHRY and SYGVKD. Per the authors' pipeline: Reference gene primer amplification yielded estimated nucleated cell counts. The method was immunoSEQ multiplex PCR; TCRdb's version includes in-frame clones alone and lacks a portion of them. The DNA was the basis for D and trimming; V, J and clone size are from that table. The data hold over 15,000 clones, with 85% to 90% observed a single time. The receptor was derived from a man in his sixties with active COVID-19. The sample was peripheral blood. The rearrangement uses TRBV10-3 and TRBJ1-6; D is ambiguous. The CDR3, as DNA: TGTGCCATCAGTGACCTCACGGATTCACCCCTCCACTTT. Protein product: CAISDLTDSPLHF.